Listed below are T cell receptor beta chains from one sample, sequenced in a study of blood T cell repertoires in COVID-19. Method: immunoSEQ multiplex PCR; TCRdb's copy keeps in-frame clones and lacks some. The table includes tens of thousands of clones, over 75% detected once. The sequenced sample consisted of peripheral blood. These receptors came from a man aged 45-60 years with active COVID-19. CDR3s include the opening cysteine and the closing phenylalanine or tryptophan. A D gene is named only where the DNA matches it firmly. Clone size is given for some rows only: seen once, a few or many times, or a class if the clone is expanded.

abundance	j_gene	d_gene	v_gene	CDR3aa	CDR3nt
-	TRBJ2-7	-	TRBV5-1	CASSLASGESFYEQYF	TGCGCCAGCAGCTTGGCCTCGGGGGAAAGTTTCTACGAGCAGTACTTC
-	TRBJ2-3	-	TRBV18	CASSGYRRTDTQYF	TGTGCCAGCTCAGGCTACAGGCGCACAGATACGCAGTATTTT
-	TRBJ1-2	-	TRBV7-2	CASSLQDSYGYTF	TGTGCCAGCAGCTTGCAGGACAGTTATGGCTACACCTTC
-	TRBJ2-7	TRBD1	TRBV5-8	CASSLQQGGYEQYF	TGTGCCAGCAGCTTGCAACAGGGGGGTTACGAGCAGTACTTC
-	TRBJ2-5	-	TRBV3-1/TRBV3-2	CASSLGTLTLETQYF	TGTGCCAGCAGCCTCGGGACACTTACATTAGAGACCCAGTACTTC
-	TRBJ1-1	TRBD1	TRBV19	CASSPQGASTEAFF	TGTGCCAGTAGTCCACAGGGGGCAAGCACTGAAGCTTTCTTT
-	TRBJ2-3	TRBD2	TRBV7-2	CASSLPGSGLAEYF	TGTGCCAGCAGCTTACCGGGCTCGGGACTAGCGGAATATTTT
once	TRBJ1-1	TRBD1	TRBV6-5	CASSYSRGLGTEAFF	TGTGCCAGCAGTTACTCCAGGGGGCTGGGGACTGAAGCTTTCTTT
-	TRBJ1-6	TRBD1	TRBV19	CASRGTEDSPLHF	TGTGCCAGTAGGGGGACAGAAGATTCACCCCTCCACTTT
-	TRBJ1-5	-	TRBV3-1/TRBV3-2	CASSPRSNQPQHF	TGTGCCAGCAGCCCCCGTTCGAATCAGCCCCAGCATTTT
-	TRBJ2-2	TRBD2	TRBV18	CASSPTSGSANTGELFF	TGTGCCAGCTCACCCACTAGCGGGAGCGCGAACACCGGGGAGCTGTTTTTT
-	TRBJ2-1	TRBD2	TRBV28	CASRPPLAGRSYNEQFF	TGTGCCAGCAGACCGCCACTAGCGGGACGTTCCTACAATGAGCAGTTCTTC
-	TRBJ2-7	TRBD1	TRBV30	CARAGGPDNYEQYF	TGTGCCAGAGCAGGGGGCCCGGACAACTACGAGCAGTACTTC
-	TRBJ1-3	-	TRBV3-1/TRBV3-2	CASSQSLSGNTIYF	TGTGCCAGCAGCCAATCACTATCTGGAAACACCATATATTTT
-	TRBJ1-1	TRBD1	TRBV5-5	CASSASTGGSAEAFF	TGTGCCAGCAGCGCGAGTACAGGGGGTTCTGCTGAAGCTTTCTTT
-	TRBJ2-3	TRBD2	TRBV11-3	CASSLSGVSTDTQYF	TGTGCCAGCAGCTTAAGCGGGGTCAGCACAGATACGCAGTATTTT
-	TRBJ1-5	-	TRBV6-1	CASSDPNQPQHF	TGTGCCAGCAGTGACCCTAATCAGCCCCAGCATTTT
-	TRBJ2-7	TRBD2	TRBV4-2	CASSQEGTSGGASEQYF	TGTGCCAGCAGCCAAGAAGGGACTAGCGGGGGGGCTTCCGAGCAGTACTTC
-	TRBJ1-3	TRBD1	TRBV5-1	CASSLPTGAGGNTIYF	TGCGCCAGCAGCCTACCGACAGGGGCAGGTGGAAACACCATATATTTT
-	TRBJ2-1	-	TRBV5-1	CASSLVSVDNEQFF	TGCGCCAGCAGCTTGGTCTCAGTTGACAATGAGCAGTTCTTC
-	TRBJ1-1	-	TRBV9	CASSVVGTGDTEAFF	TGTGCCAGCAGCGTAGTCGGGACTGGGGACACTGAAGCTTTCTTT
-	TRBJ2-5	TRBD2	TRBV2	CASSDPSGRHPRGETQYF	TGTGCCAGCAGTGACCCTAGCGGGAGGCACCCTCGGGGAGAGACCCAGTACTTC
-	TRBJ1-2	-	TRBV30	CAWTHLVLYGYTF	TGTGCCTGGACGCACTTGGTTCTCTATGGCTACACCTTC
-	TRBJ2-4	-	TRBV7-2	CASRSRVGIQYF	TGTGCCAGCAGGTCCAGGGTCGGCATTCAGTACTTC
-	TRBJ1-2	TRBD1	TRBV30	CAWSATGYGYTF	TGTGCCTGGAGTGCGACAGGGTATGGCTACACCTTC
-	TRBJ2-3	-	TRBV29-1	CSVEEGGSTDTQYF	TGCAGCGTTGAAGAGGGGGGAAGCACAGATACGCAGTATTTT
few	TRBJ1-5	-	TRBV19	CASTTRGQGNQPQHF	TGTGCCAGTACCACTAGAGGGCAGGGGAATCAGCCCCAGCATTTT
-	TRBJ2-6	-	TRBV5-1	CASSLGSVGSGANVLTF	TGCGCCAGCAGCTTGGGTTCTGTCGGCTCTGGGGCCAACGTCCTGACTTTC
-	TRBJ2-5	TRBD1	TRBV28	CASTLGTDYQETQYF	TGTGCCAGCACCCTCGGGACAGATTACCAAGAGACCCAGTACTTC
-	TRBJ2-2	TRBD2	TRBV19	CASKREGGRGELFF	TGTGCCAGTAAAAGGGAGGGTGGTCGGGGGGAGCTGTTTTTT
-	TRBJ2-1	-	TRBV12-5	CASGSSAGTASYNEQFF	TGTGCTAGTGGTTCCTCAGCCGGGACTGCCTCCTACAATGAGCAGTTCTTC
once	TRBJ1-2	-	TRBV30	CAWSSPGGVGYTF	TGTGCCTGGAGCTCACCAGGAGGGGTCGGCTACACCTTC
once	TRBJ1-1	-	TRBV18	CASSPLSEGWTEAFF	TGTGCCAGCTCACCACTCTCGGAGGGGTGGACTGAAGCTTTCTTT
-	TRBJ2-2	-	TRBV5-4	CASSFGGPTGELFF	TGTGCCAGCAGCTTTGGAGGGCCCACCGGGGAGCTGTTTTTT
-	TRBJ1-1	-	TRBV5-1	CASSLTGNTEAFF	TGCGCCAGCAGCTTAACAGGCAACACTGAAGCTTTCTTT